Each of the 15 T cell receptor beta chains below was sequenced from the same sample in a study of blood T cell repertoires in COVID-19. The table came from immunoSEQ multiplex PCR; TCRdb's copy has only in-frame clones and leaves some out. The sample carries 100,000 to 150,000 clones, 70% to 90% recorded once. Sequenced material: peripheral blood. Receptors were obtained from a woman between 50 and 59 years old with acute or convalescent COVID-19.

This clone was picked up a small number of times. The chain recombines TRBV4-1 with TRBJ2-7; 10 nucleotides match TRBD1. The trim removed 3 bases at V and 3 bases at J, leaving 5 bases unmatched. The germline V gene encodes CDR1 MGHRA and CDR2 YSYEKL. The CDR3 covers 15 residues. The CDR3 nucleotides are TGCGCCAGCAGCCACCCGGGACAGGGGCTCTACGAGCAGTACTTC. This gives the protein CASSHPGQGLYEQYF.

The chain carries TRBV18 and TRBJ2-7, with 7 bases identical to TRBD2. Germline loops: CDR1 KGHSH, CDR2 LQKENI. The CDR3 is 13 residues long. Germline trimming cut 3 bases from V and 4 bases from J; bases unmatched to any gene: 3. The DNA for the CDR3 is TGTGCCAGCTCACCTGGACTAGAGTACGAGCAGTACTTC. Translation: CASSPGLEYEQYF.

The chain links TRBV7-9 to TRBJ2-3; tentative D call: TRBD1 (5 bases). Germline values: CDR1 SEHNR, CDR2 FQNEAQ (reference sequence). Trimming took 5 bases from V and 6 from J, leaving 15 bases between them. The length of the CDR3 is 14 residues. DNA for the CDR3: TGTGCCAGCAGCGACGGTACAGGAAAGGATACGCAGTATTTT. It translates to CASSDGTGKDTQYF.

The chain combines TRBV9 with TRBJ1-5; TRBD1 agrees at 8 bases. Germline CDR1 and CDR2: SGDLS and YYNGEE. The CDR3 extends over 14 amino acids. The V gene end was trimmed by 7 bases and the J gene end by 6 bases; junction bases not matched to a gene: 9. This chain's CDR3 is CASQLRGRIQPQHF. The DNA for the CDR3 is TGTGCCAGCCAACTCAGGGGGCGTATTCAGCCCCAGCATTTT.

The chain couples TRBV27 to TRBJ1-1, with TRBD1 matching 8 bases. Trimming at V came to 5 bases and at J to 0 bases, leaving 11 bases not matched to a gene. Germline CDR1 and CDR2: MNHEY and SMNVEV (reference sequence). The CDR3 consists of 17 residues. CDR3 sequence reads: CASSKLRTGTMNTEAFF. The CDR3 nucleotides read TGTGCCAGCAGTAAACTCAGGACAGGGACAATGAACACTGAAGCTTTCTTT.

The CDR3 DNA is TGTGCCACCAGTGATCAACACCCAGGCCAGGGCCGAACGAACACCGGGGAGCTGTTTTTT. This encodes CATSDQHPGQGRTNTGELFF. This chain connects TRBV24-1 to TRBJ2-2; tentatively, D is TRBD1 (5 bases). The CDR3 covers 20 residues. The germline V gene encodes CDR1 KGHDR and CDR2 SFDVKD. V lost 3 bases and J 0 bases, leaving 22 bases between the germline ends.

This chain links TRBV5-1 with TRBJ1-1; no clear D. V shed 0 bases and J shed 5 bases, with 8 bases lying between them. The CDR3 runs 13 residues. Germline CDR1 reads SGHRS; CDR2 reads YFSETQ. In DNA, the CDR3 is TGCGCCAGCAGCTTGGGAGGCGTGACTGAAGCTTTCTTT. It translates to CASSLGGVTEAFF.

DNA of the CDR3: TGTGCCAGTAGGGACTCTGGTTTGATTCAGGCTGAAGCTTTCTTT. This codes for CASRDSGLIQAEAFF. The rearrangement joins TRBV19 to TRBJ1-1; no firm D call. Germline lookup yields CDR1 LNHDA and CDR2 SQIVND (reference sequence). The V end was cut by 6 bases, the J end by 6 bases, with 20 bases between. CDR3 length: 15 residues.

The genes are TRBV20-1 and TRBJ2-3; 8 bases align to TRBD1. This CDR3 region has 15 residues. Germline CDR1 and CDR2: DFQATT and SNEGSKA (reference sequence). Trimming removed 3 bases from V and 0 bases from J; junction bases left unmatched: 5. CDR3 in DNA: TGCAGTGCTAGTTGGCAGGGGGCAAGCACAGATACGCAGTATTTT. Encoded protein: CSASWQGASTDTQYF.

The rearrangement uses TRBV5-1 and TRBJ1-2; 7 bases line up with TRBD1. Germline lookup yields CDR1 SGHRS and CDR2 YFSETQ. The CDR3 is 13 amino acids. V was pared by 0 bases and J by 8 bases, with 4 bases of the junction left unmatched. The chain's CDR3 is CASSLGQGHGYTF. In nucleotides, the CDR3 is TGCGCCAGCAGCTTGGGACAGGGTCACGGCTACACCTTC.

CDR3 coding DNA: TGTGCCAGCAGCGACCTGGGACAGGGAAATAACTATGGCTACACCTTC. Protein product: CASSDLGQGNNYGYTF. This chain links TRBV2 with TRBJ1-2, with 9 positions matching TRBD1. Germline V CDR1 and CDR2: SNHLY, FYNNEI. V lost 6 bases to trimming and J lost 1 base; unmatched junction nucleotides: 9. CDR3 length equals 16 residues.

V is TRBV5-5 and J is TRBJ2-3, with no clear D. V dropped 0 bases and J dropped 0 bases, with 17 bases sitting between them. The germline CDR1 and CDR2 sequences are SGHKS and YYEKEE (reference sequence). This CDR3 contains 18 residues. This CDR3 reads CASSLAQAPYSSTDTQYF. In nucleotides, the CDR3 is TGTGCCAGCAGCTTGGCTCAGGCGCCGTACTCTAGCACAGATACGCAGTATTTT. The full variable domain, in which reference TRBV5-5 and TRBJ2-3 provide the parts outside the CDR3, is DAGVTQSPTHLIKTRGQQVTLRCSPISGHKSVSWYQQVLGQGPQFIFQYYEKEERGRGNFPDRFSARQFPNYSSELNVNALLLGDSALYLCASSLAQAPYSSTDTQYFGPGTRLTVL.

The chain links TRBV15 to TRBJ2-5; D might be TRBD2 (7 bases). The V end was cut by 3 bases, the J end by 2 bases, with 10 bases between. This CDR3 contains 14 residues. Germline V gene lookup returns CDR1 LNHNV and CDR2 YYDKDF (reference sequence). This chain's CDR3 is CATSRGGAQETQYF. DNA of the CDR3: TGTGCCACCAGCAGGGGGGGGGCACAAGAGACCCAGTACTTC.

The rearrangement links TRBV9 to TRBJ1-3; D call uncertain. From germline, CDR1 is SGDLS and CDR2 YYNGEE. Trimming took off 3 bases at V and 4 bases at J, with 17 bases between the two ends. CDR3 length: 16 residues. CDR3 nucleotides: TGTGCCAGCAGCGCTACCGACAACACCATGGGAAACACCATATATTTT. The encoded protein is CASSATDNTMGNTIYF.

This clone has a single count. This rearrangement joins TRBV9 to TRBJ2-1; D is perhaps TRBD1 (5 bases). Looked up from germline, CDR1 is SGDLS and CDR2 is YYNGEE. V was clipped by 0 bases and J by 8 bases, with 18 bases between them. This CDR3 region has 16 residues. CDR3 coding DNA: TGTGCCAGCAGCGTAGTTGTCAGGGCAGGGTATCATGAGCAGTTCTTC. This codes for CASSVVVRAGYHEQFF.